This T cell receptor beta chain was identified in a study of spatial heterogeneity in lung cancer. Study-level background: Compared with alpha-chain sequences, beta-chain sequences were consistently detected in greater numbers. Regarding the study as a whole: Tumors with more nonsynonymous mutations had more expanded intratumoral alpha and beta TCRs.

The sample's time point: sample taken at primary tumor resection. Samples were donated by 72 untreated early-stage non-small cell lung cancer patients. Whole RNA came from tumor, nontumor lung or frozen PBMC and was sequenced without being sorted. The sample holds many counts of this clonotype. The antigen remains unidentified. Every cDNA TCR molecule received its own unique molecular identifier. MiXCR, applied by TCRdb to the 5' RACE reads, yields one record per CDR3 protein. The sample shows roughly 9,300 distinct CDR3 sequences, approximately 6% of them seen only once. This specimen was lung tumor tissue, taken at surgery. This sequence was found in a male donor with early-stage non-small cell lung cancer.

CDR3 residues: CSATPGSNEQFF. In DNA form, the CDR3 reads TGCAGTGCCACCCCCGGGAGCAATGAGCAGTTCTTC. This sequence joins TRBV20-1 and TRBJ2-1, with D maybe TRBD2 (6 bases). The V end was cut by 6 bases, the J end by 6 bases, with 12 bases between. This CDR3 region has 12 residues. Looked up from germline, CDR1 is DFQATT and CDR2 is SNEGSKA (reference sequence).